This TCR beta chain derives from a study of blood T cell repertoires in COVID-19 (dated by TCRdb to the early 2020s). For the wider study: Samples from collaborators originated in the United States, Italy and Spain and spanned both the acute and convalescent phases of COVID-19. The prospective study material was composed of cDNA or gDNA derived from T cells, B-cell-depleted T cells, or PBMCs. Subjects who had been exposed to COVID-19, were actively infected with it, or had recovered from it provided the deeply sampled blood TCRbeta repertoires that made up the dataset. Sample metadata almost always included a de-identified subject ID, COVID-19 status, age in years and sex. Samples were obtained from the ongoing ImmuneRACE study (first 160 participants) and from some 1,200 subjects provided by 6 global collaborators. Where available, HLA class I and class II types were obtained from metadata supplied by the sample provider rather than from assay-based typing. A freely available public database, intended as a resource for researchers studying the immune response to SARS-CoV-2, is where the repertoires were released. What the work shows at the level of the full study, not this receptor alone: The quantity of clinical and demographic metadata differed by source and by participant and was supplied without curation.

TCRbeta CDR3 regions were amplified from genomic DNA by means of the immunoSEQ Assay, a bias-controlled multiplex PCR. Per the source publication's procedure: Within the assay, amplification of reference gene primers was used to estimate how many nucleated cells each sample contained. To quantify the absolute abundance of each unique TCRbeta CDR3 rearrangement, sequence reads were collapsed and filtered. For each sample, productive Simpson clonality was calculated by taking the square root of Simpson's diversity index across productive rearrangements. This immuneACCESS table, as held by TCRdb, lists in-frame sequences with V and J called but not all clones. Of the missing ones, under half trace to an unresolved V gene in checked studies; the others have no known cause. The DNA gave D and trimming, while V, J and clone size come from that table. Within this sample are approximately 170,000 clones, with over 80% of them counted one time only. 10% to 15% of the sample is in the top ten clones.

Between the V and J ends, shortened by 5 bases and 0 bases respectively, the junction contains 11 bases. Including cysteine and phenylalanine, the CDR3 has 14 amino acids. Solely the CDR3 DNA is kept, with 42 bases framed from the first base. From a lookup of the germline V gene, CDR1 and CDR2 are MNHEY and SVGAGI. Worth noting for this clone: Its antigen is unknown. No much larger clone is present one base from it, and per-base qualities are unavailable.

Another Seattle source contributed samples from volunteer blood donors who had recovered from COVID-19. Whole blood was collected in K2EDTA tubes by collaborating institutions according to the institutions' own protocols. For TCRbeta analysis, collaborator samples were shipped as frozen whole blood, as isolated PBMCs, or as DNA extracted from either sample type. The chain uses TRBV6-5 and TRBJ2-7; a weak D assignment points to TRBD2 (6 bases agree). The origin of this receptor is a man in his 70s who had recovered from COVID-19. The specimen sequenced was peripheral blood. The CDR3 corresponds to CASSKRDFSYEQYF. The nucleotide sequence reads TGTGCCAGCAGTAAACGGGACTTCTCCTACGAGCAGTACTTC.